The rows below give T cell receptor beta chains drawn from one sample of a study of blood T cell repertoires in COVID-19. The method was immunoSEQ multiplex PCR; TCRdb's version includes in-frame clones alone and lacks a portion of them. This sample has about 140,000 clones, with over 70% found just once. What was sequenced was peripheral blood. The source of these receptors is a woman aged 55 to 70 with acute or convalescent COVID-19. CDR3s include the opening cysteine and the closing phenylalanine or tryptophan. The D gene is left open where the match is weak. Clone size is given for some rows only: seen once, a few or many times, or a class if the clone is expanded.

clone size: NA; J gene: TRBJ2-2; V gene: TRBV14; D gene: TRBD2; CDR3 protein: CASSQRGTSRHTGELFF; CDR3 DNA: TGTGCCAGCAGCCAGAGAGGGACTAGCCGCCACACCGGCGAGCTGTTTTTT
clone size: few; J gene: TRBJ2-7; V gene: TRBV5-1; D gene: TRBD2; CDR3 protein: CASSSGTSGRKSSYEQYF; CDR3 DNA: TGCGCCAGCAGCTCCGGGACTAGCGGGAGAAAAAGCTCCTACGAGCAGTACTTC
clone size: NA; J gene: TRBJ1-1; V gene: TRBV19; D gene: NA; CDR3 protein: CASSFPPEQGIGAFF; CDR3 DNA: TGTGCCAGTAGTTTTCCCCCGGAACAGGGAATCGGAGCTTTCTTT
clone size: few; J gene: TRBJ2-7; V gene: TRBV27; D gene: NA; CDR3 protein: CASSFGQDYEQYF; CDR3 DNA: TGTGCCAGCAGTTTCGGTCAAGACTACGAGCAGTACTTC
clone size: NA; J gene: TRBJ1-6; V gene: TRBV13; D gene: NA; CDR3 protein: CASSLGVQVRFNSPLHF; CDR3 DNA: TGTGCCAGCAGCTTAGGGGTACAGGTCCGGTTTAATTCACCCCTCCACTTT
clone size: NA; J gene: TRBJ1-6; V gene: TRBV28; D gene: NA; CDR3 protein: CASSRNSPLHF; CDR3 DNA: TGTGCCAGCAGCAGGAATTCACCCCTCCACTTT
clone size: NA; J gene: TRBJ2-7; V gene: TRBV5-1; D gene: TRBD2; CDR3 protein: CASRTTSGGYEQYF; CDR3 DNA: TGCGCCAGCAGAACGACTAGCGGGGGGTACGAGCAGTACTTC
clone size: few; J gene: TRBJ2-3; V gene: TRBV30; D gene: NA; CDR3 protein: CAWKIAGQGPFTDTQYF; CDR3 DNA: TGTGCCTGGAAGATAGCGGGACAGGGCCCCTTCACAGATACGCAGTATTTT
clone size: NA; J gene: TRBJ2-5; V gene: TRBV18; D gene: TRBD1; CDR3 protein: CASSQFGTGGSETQYF; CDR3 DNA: TGTGCCAGCTCACAATTCGGGACAGGGGGGTCAGAGACCCAGTACTTC
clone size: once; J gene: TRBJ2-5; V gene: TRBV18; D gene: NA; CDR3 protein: CASSPNGPGTQETQYF; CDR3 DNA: TGTGCCAGCTCCCCTAATGGCCCCGGGACACAAGAGACCCAGTACTTC
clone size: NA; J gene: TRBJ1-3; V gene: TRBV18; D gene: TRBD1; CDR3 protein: CASSPEQGETGNTIYF; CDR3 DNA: TGTGCCAGCTCACCGGAGCAGGGGGAGACGGGAAACACCATATATTTT
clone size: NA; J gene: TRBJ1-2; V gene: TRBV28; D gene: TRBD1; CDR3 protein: CASTGGAGDYGYTF; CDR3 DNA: TGTGCCAGCACAGGGGGCGCAGGTGACTATGGCTACACCTTC
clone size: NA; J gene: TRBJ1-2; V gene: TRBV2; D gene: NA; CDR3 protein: CASSVGHGYTF; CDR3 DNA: TGTGCCAGCAGTGTGGGGCATGGCTACACCTTC
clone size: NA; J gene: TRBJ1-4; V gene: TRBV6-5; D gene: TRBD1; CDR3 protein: CASSSRGFTNEKLFF; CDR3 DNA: TGTGCCAGCAGTTCCAGGGGGTTCACTAATGAAAAACTGTTTTTT
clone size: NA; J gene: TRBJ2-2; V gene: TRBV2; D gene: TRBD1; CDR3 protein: CASSGTGTGAKNTGELFF; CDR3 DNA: TGTGCCAGCAGTGGTACCGGGACAGGGGCTAAAAACACCGGGGAGCTGTTTTTT
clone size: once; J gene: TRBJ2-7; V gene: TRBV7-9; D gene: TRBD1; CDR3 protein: CASSSSTQGATYEQYF; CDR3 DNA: TGTGCCAGCAGCTCCTCCACACAGGGGGCGACCTACGAGCAGTACTTC
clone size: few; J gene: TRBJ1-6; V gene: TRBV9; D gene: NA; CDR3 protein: CASSAGGSNSPLHF; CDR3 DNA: TGTGCCAGCAGCGCGGGGGGGAGTAATTCACCCCTCCACTTT
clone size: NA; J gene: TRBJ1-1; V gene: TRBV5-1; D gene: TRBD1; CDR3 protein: CASSYRNRGENTEAFF; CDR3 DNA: TGCGCCAGCAGCTATCGAAACAGGGGGGAAAACACTGAAGCTTTCTTT
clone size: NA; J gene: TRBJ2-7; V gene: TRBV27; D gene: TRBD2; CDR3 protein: CASKPSGTIYEQYF; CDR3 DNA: TGTGCCAGCAAGCCTAGCGGGACCATCTACGAGCAGTACTTC
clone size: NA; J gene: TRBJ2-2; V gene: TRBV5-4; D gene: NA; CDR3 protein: CASSPRTQNTGELFF; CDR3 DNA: TGTGCCAGCAGCCCACGGACTCAGAACACCGGGGAGCTGTTTTTT
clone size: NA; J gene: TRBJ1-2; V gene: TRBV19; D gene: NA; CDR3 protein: CASSIWKQGSNYGYTF; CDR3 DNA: TGTGCCAGTAGTATCTGGAAACAGGGATCCAACTATGGCTACACCTTC
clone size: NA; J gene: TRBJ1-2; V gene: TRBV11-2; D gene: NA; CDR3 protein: CASSSRLGYGYTF; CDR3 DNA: TGTGCCAGCAGCTCCAGACTCGGTTATGGCTACACCTTC
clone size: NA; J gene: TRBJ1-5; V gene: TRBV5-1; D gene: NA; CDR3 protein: CASSLHPGVGNQPQHF; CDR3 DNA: TGCGCCAGCAGTCTGCACCCAGGGGTGGGCAATCAGCCCCAGCATTTT
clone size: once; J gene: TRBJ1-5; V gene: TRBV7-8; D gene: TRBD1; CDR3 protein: CASSEGQGYQPQHF; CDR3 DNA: TGTGCCAGCAGTGAGGGACAGGGTTATCAGCCCCAGCATTTT
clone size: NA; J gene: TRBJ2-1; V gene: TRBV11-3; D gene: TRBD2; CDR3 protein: CASSLDHQREGEQFF; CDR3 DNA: TGTGCCAGCAGCTTAGATCATCAGCGGGAGGGAGAGCAGTTCTTC
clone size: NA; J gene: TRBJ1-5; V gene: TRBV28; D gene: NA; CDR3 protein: CASSLYGGLLQPQHF; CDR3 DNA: TGTGCCAGCAGTTTATACGGGGGGCTTCTTCAGCCCCAGCATTTT
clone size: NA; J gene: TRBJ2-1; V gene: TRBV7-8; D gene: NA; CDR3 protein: CASSLLHLSSYNEQFF; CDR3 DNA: TGTGCCAGCAGCCTCCTTCACCTGAGCTCCTACAATGAGCAGTTCTTC
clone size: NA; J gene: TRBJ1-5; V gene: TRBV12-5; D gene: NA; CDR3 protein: CASGFGSGQPQHF; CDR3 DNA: TGTGCTAGTGGTTTTGGGAGTGGTCAGCCCCAGCATTTT
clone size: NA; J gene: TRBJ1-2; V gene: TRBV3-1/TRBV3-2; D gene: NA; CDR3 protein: CASSQVAGLNGYTF; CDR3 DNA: TGTGCCAGCAGCCAAGTCGCGGGGTTGAATGGCTACACCTTC
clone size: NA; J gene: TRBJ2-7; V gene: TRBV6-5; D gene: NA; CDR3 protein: CASSSVLDNYEQYF; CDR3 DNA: TGTGCCAGCAGTTCCGTTCTAGATAACTACGAGCAGTACTTC
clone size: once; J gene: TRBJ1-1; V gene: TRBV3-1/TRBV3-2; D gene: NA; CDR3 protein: CASSQDPTGTNTEAFF; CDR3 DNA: TGTGCCAGCAGCCAAGATCCAACAGGGACGAACACTGAAGCTTTCTTT
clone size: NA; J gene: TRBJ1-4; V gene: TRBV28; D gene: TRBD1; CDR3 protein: CASKELTGFGEKLFF; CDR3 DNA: TGTGCCAGCAAAGAACTGACAGGGTTCGGTGAAAAACTGTTTTTT
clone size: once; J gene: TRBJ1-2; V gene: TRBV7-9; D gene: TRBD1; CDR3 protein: CASSQGTGQGGYTF; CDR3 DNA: TGTGCCAGCAGCCAAGGGACAGGGCAGGGCGGCTACACCTTC
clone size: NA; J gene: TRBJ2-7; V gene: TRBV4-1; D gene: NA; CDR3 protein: CASSQVGARGYEQYF; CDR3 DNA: TGCGCCAGCAGCCAAGTAGGGGCTAGGGGCTACGAGCAGTACTTC
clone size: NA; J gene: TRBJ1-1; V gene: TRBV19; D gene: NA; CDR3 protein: CASKKGGFSTEAFF; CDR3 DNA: TGTGCCAGTAAGAAAGGAGGGTTTAGCACTGAAGCTTTCTTT